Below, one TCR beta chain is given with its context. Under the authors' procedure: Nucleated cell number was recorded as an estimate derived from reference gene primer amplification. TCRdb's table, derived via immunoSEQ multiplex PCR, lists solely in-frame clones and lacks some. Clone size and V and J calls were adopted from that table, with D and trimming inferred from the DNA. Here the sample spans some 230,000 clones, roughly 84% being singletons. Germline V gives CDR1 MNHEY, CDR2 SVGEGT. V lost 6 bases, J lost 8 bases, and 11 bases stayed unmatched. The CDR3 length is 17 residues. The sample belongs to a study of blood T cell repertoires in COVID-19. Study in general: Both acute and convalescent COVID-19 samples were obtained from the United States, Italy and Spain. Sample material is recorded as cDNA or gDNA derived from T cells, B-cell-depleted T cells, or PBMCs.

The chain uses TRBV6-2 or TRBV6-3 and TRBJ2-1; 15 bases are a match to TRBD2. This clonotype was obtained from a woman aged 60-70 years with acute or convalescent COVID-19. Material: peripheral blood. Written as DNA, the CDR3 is TGTGCCAGCAGCACTGGACTAGCGGGGGGGCCAAGGGATGAGCAGTTCTTC. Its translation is CASSTGLAGGPRDEQFF.